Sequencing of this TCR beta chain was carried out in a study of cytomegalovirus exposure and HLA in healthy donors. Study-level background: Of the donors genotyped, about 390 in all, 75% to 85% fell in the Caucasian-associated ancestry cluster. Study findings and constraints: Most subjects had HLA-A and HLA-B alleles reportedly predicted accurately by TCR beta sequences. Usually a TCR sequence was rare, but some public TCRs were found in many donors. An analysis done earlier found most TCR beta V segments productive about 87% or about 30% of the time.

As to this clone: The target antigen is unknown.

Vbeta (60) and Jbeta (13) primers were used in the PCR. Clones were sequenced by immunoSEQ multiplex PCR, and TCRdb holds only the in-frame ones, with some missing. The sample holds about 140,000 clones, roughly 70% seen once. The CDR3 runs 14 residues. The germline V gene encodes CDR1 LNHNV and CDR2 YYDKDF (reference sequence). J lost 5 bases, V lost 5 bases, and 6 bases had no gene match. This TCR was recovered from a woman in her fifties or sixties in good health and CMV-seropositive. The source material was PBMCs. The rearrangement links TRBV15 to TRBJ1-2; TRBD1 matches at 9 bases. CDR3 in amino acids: CATSAGTGPYGYTF. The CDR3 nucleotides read TGTGCCACCAGCGCCGGGACAGGGCCTTATGGCTACACCTTC.